This TCR beta chain was retrieved from a study of blood T cells in healthy people across ages. The CDR3 sequence is 15 residues long. Germline CDR1 reads GTSNPN; CDR2 reads SVGIG (reference sequence). V lost 3 bases, J lost 7 bases, and 11 bases stayed unmatched. With a J-beta primer mix and a sample-barcoded 5' primer, a second PCR ran 7 to 11 cycles. TCRdb analysed the 5' RACE reads with MiXCR anew, one entry per CDR3 protein. The sample holds over 600,000 distinct CDR3 sequences; roughly 41% are singletons and the top ten take 30%. The receptor's source is a man older than 75 in good health. The sequenced sample was blood. This rearrangement joins TRBV30 to TRBJ2-3, with 9 bases fitting TRBD2. This CDR3 is CAWSQPGLAVYTQYF. In DNA, the CDR3 is TGTGCCTGGAGCCAACCGGGACTAGCAGTGTATACGCAGTATTTT.